Listed here is a single T cell receptor beta chain. The source of the sample is a study of technical replicates of blood from several donors. Germline CDR1 and CDR2: MNHEY and SVGAGI. The V segment lost 1 base and the J segment 11 bases; nucleotides outside the gene matches: 7. The CDR3 extends over 13 amino acids. Generated by immunoSEQ multiplex PCR, the TCRdb table keeps only in-frame clones and is missing some. The sample contains 65,000 to 80,000 clones, 95% to 98% of which appear only once. The chain carries TRBV6-5 and TRBJ2-7; TRBD1 agrees at 8 bases. The clonotype comes from a human donor in good health. The sample comprised T cells isolated from PBMCs. The CDR3 sequence is CASSYFGQGYEYF. The CDR3 bases are TGTGCCAGCAGTTACTTTGGACAGGGTTATGAGTACTTC.